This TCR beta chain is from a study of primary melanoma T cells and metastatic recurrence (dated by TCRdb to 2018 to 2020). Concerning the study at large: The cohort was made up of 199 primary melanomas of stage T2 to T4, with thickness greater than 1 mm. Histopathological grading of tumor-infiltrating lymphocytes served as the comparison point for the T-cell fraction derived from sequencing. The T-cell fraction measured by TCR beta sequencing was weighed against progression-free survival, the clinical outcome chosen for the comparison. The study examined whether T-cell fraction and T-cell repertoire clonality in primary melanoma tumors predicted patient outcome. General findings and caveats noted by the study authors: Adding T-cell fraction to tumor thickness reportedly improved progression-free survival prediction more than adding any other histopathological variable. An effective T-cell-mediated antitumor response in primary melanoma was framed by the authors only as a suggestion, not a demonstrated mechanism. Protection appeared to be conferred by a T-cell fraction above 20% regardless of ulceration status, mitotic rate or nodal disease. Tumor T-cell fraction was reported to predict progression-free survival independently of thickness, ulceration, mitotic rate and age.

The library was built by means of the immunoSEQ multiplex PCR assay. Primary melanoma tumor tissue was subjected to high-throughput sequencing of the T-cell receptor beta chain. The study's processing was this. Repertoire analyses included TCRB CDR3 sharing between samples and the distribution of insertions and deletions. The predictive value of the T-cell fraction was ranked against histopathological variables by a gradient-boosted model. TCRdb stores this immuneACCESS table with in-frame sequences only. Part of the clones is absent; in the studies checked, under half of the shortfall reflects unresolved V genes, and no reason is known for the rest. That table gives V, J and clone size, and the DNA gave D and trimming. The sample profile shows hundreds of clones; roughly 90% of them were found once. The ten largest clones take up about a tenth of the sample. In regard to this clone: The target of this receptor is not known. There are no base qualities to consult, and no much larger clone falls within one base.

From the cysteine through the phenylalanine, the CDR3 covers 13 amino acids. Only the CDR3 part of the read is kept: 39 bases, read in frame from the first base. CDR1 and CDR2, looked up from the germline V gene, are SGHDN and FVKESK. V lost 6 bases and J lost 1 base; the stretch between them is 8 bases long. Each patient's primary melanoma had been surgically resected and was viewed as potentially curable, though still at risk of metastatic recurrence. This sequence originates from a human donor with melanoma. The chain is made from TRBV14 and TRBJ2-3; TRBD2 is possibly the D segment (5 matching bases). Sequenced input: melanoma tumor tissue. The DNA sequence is TGTGCCAGCAGTCTTAGCGGCACAGATACGCAGTATTTT. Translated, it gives CASSLSGTDTQYF.